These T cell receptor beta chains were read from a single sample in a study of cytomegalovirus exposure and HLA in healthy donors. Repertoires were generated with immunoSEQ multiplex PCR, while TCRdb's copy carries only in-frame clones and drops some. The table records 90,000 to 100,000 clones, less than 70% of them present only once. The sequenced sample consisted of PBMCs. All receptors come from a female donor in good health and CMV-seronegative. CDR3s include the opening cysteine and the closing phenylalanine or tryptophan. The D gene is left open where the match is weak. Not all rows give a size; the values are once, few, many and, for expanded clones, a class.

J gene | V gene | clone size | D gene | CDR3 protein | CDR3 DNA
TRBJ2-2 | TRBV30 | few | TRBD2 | CAWTSGTSGATGELFF | TGTGCCTGGACTTCCGGGACTAGCGGGGCCACCGGGGAGCTGTTTTTT
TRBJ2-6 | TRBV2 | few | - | CASSGGRVSGANVLTF | TGTGCCAGCAGTGGGGGCAGGGTCTCTGGGGCCAACGTCCTGACTTTC
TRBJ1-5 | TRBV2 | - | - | CASSEVAVFNQPQHF | TGTGCCAGCAGTGAAGTCGCGGTTTTCAATCAGCCCCAGCATTTT
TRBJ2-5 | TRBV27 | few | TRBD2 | CASSPRPSGETQYF | TGTGCCAGCAGTCCGAGACCTAGCGGAGAGACCCAGTACTTC
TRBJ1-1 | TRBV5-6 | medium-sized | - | CASSFMGGSGESEAFF | TGTGCCAGCAGCTTCATGGGGGGGTCTGGGGAATCTGAAGCTTTCTTT
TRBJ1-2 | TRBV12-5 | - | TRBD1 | CASERTGGNYGYTF | TGTGCTAGTGAGAGAACAGGGGGAAACTATGGCTACACCTTC
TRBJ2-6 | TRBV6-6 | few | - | CASTRSGANVLTF | TGTGCCAGCACGAGGTCTGGGGCCAACGTCCTGACTTTC
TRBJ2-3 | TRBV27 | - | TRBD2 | CASSLSRTGTSMDTQYF | TGTGCCAGCAGTTTGTCCAGAACCGGGACTAGCATGGATACGCAGTATTTT
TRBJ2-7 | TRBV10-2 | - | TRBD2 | CASSDPGGGSSYEQYF | TGCGCCAGCAGTGACCCAGGTGGCGGGAGCTCCTACGAGCAGTACTTT
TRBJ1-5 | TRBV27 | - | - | CASRWGGFDQPQHF | TGTGCCAGCCGCTGGGGGGGCTTCGATCAGCCCCAGCATTTT
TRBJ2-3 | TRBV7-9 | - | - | CASSLRVGVVDTQYF | TGTGCCAGCAGCTTAAGAGTAGGGGTTGTAGATACGCAGTATTTT
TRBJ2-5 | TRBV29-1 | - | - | CSGGGPGIGTQYF | TGCAGCGGGGGGGGCCCGGGGATTGGGACCCAGTACTTC
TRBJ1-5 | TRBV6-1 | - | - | CASSEAEVGSQPQHF | TGTGCCAGCAGTGAAGCGGAGGTAGGCAGTCAGCCCCAGCATTTT
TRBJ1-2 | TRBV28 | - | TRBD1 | CASSNKRTGKGGYTF | TGTGCCAGCAGTAATAAAAGGACAGGGAAGGGTGGCTACACCTTC
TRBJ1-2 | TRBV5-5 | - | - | CASSLVSSGREGYTF | TGTGCCAGCAGCTTGGTGTCATCAGGGCGTGAGGGCTACACCTTC
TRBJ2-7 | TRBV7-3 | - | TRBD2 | CASSLSLAGDYEQYF | TGTGCCAGCAGCTTATCCCTAGCGGGAGACTACGAGCAGTACTTC
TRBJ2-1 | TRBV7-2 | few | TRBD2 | CASGRRERQFF | TGTGCCAGCGGCCGGCGGGAGAGGCAGTTCTTC
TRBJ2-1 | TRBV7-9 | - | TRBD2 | CASSRRLAHNEQFF | TGTGCCAGCAGCCGTCGACTAGCCCACAATGAGCAGTTCTTC
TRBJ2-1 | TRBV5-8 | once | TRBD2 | CASSWGLAGGIISYNEQFF | TGTGCCAGCAGCTGGGGACTAGCGGGGGGTATTATCTCCTACAATGAGCAGTTCTTC
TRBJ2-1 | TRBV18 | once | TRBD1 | CASSPGQGSEQFF | TGTGCCAGCTCACCTGGACAGGGAAGTGAGCAGTTCTTC
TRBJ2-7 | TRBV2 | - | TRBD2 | CASSESSGSSYEQYF | TGTGCCAGCAGTGAGTCTAGCGGAAGCTCCTACGAGCAGTACTTC
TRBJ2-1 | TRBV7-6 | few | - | CASSPRGGFTYNEQFF | TGTGCCAGCAGCCCCCGAGGCGGTTTTACCTACAATGAGCAGTTCTTC
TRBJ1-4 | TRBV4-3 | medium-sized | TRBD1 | CASSQDRAQGVEKLFF | TGCGCCAGCAGCCAAGATAGGGCACAGGGGGTGGAAAAACTGTTTTTT
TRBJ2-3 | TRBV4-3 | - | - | CASSQGGQVDTQYF | TGCGCCAGCAGCCAAGGGGGGCAGGTGGATACGCAGTATTTT
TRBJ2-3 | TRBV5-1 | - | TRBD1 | CASSRDRGPGTDTQYF | TGCGCCAGCAGCCGGGACAGGGGGCCTGGCACAGATACGCAGTATTTT
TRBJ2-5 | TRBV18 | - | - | CASSPEGSGEAQYF | TGTGCCAGCTCACCGGAAGGGAGTGGTGAGGCCCAGTACTTC
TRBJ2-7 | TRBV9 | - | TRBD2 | CASSARVAGGRYEQYF | TGTGCCAGCAGCGCCCGAGTAGCGGGAGGTCGCTACGAGCAGTACTTC
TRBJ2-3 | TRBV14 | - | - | CASSLRSHAADTQYF | TGTGCCAGCAGCCTTAGATCTCACGCTGCAGATACGCAGTATTTT
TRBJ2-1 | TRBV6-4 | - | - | CASSDLGGSSYNEQFF | TGTGCCAGCAGTGACTTGGGGGGTAGCTCCTACAATGAGCAGTTCTTC
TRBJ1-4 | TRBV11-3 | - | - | CASSPLAGEELFF | TGTGCCAGCAGTCCCCTTGCGGGAGAGGAACTGTTTTTT
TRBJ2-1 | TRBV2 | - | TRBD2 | CASSGASGSSYNEQFF | TGTGCCAGCAGCGGTGCTAGCGGCAGCTCCTACAATGAGCAGTTCTTC
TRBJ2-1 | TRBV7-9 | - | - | CASSPALAGEQFF | TGTGCCAGCAGCCCCGCACTAGCAGGCGAGCAGTTCTTC
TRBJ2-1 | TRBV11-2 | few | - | CASSVGDSNNEQFF | TGTGCCAGCAGCGTAGGAGACTCAAACAATGAGCAGTTCTTC
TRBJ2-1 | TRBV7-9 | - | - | CASSPQPGRQSYNEQFF | TGTGCCAGCAGCCCACAGCCCGGCCGGCAATCCTACAATGAGCAGTTCTTC
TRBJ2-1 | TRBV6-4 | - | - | CASSISGGYNEQFF | TGTGCCAGCAGCATTAGTGGAGGATACAATGAGCAGTTCTTC
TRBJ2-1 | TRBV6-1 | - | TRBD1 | CASSAGTGDPEQFF | TGTGCCAGCAGTGCTGGGACAGGGGACCCTGAGCAGTTCTTC
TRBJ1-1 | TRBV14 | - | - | CASSLQKNTEAFF | TGTGCCAGCAGCCTACAGAAGAACACTGAAGCTTTCTTT
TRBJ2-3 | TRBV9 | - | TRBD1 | CASSVGPRTGGGDTQYF | TGTGCCAGCAGCGTAGGCCCCAGGACAGGGGGCGGAGATACGCAGTATTTT
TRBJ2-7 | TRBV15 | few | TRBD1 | CATSSPRQGSSYEQYF | TGTGCCACCAGCAGCCCTAGACAGGGGAGTTCCTACGAGCAGTACTTC
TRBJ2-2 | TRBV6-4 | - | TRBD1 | CASSDDRETGELFF | TGTGCCAGCAGTGATGACAGGGAAACCGGGGAGCTGTTTTTT
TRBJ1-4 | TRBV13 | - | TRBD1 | CASSLRTGDEKLFF | TGTGCCAGCAGCCTCCGGACAGGGGATGAAAAACTGTTTTTT
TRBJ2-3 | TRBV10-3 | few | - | CAIGGGEDTQYF | TGTGCCATTGGCGGCGGGGAAGATACGCAGTATTTT
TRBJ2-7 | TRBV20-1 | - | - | CSAVQGNEQYF | TGCAGTGCTGTACAGGGAAACGAGCAGTACTTC
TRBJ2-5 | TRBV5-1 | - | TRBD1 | CASSFGTGVETQYF | TGCGCCAGCAGCTTCGGTACAGGGGTGGAGACCCAGTACTTC
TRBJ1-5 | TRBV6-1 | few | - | CASSEFGVSNQPQHF | TGTGCCAGCAGTGAATTCGGGGTAAGCAATCAGCCCCAGCATTTT